The rows below give T cell receptor beta chains drawn from one sample of a study of OX40 agonist ivuxolimab in advanced cancers. Using immunoSEQ multiplex PCR, the repertoire was profiled, and TCRdb retains in-frame clones only, with some absent. The sample lists approximately 16,000 clones, about 88% seen once, with less than 5% in the top ten. The sample in question was CD4+ or CD8+ T cells sorted from blood, obtained in a trial of the OX40 agonist ivuxolimab. Every receptor here comes from an adult with an advanced solid tumor such as melanoma, head and neck, liver or kidney cancer. CDR3s include the opening cysteine and the closing phenylalanine or tryptophan. The D gene is left open where the match is weak. Clone size is stated in some rows and not others, as once, few, many or a class when expanded.

NA TRBJ2-7 NA TRBV28 TGTGCCAGCACCCATTCCTACGAGCAGTACTTC CASTHSYEQYF
NA TRBJ1-4 NA TRBV6-6 TGTGCCAGCTACCAATCTCGGTCCAATGAAAAACTGTTTTTT CASYQSRSNEKLFF
NA TRBJ2-3 NA TRBV28 TGTGCCAGCAGTCCCGGGGGGCTAGCTTCGGCAGATACGCAGTATTTT CASSPGGLASADTQYF
NA TRBJ2-5 TRBD2 TRBV7-2 TGTGCCAGCAGCTTGGTAGGCGGGAGGCAAGGGACCCAGTACTTC CASSLVGGRQGTQYF
NA TRBJ1-5 TRBD1 TRBV30 TGTGCCTGGAGTATCGGGGACAGGTCCCGCTATAGCAATCAGCCCCAGCATTTT CAWSIGDRSRYSNQPQHF
few TRBJ2-5 NA TRBV4-1 TGCGCCAGCAGCCAAGATTGGAGTGGGACCCAGTACTTC CASSQDWSGTQYF
NA TRBJ1-1 NA TRBV18 TGTGCCACCCGACTAGTGGGGGAGAACACTGAAGCTTTCTTT CATRLVGENTEAFF
NA TRBJ1-6 NA TRBV7-9 TGTGCCAGCAGCCCCACGGGTGATTCACCCCTCCACTTT CASSPTGDSPLHF
NA TRBJ1-2 NA TRBV6-5 TGTGCCAGCAGTTACTCGCCCAGGGACTATGGCTACACCTTC CASSYSPRDYGYTF
NA TRBJ2-7 TRBD2 TRBV28 TGTGCCAGCTGGGCGGGAGGGTATAGCGAGCAGTACTTC CASWAGGYSEQYF
NA TRBJ1-2 NA TRBV4-1 TGCGCCAGCAGCCAAGAAGCCACTGCTCACTATGGCTACACCTTC CASSQEATAHYGYTF
NA TRBJ2-7 NA TRBV5-8 TGTGCCAGCAGCTTGAGGTTTGAGCAGTACTTC CASSLRFEQYF
few TRBJ1-5 NA TRBV4-2 TGTGCCAGCAGCCAAGATGTCCGGCAGCCCCAGCATTTT CASSQDVRQPQHF
once TRBJ2-7 NA TRBV6-1 TGTGCCAGCAGTGAAGCAGGGAAGAGGCTATTGGAGCAGTACTTC CASSEAGKRLLEQYF
NA TRBJ2-7 TRBD1 TRBV2 TGTGCCAGCAGTACTGGGACAGGTTCCTACGAGCAGTACTTC CASSTGTGSYEQYF
NA TRBJ1-5 NA TRBV6-6 TGTGCCAGCAAGTTGGGGGATCGGCCCCAGCATTTT CASKLGDRPQHF
NA TRBJ2-1 NA TRBV11-2 TGTGCCAGCAGCCTTACGGGAGACGTTTACAATGAGCAGTTCTTC CASSLTGDVYNEQFF
NA TRBJ2-3 NA TRBV5-4 TGTGCCAGCAGCTTGGGGCGGTATAACACAGATACGCAGTATTTT CASSLGRYNTDTQYF
NA TRBJ2-5 NA TRBV9 TGTGCCAGCAGCCACATCGACAGCCTCCAAGAGACCCAGTACTTC CASSHIDSLQETQYF
NA TRBJ2-1 TRBD2 TRBV7-3 TGTGCCAGCAGCCTTGGGACTAGCGGGAACAATGAGCAGTTCTTC CASSLGTSGNNEQFF
NA TRBJ2-2 NA TRBV29-1 TGCAGCGCAGGAAGGGGTACCGGGGAGCTGTTTTTT CSAGRGTGELFF
NA TRBJ1-3 NA TRBV6-1 TGTGCCAGCAATCCAATCCGTCGGAACACCATATATTTT CASNPIRRNTIYF
NA TRBJ2-2 NA TRBV28 TGTGCCAGCAGCTTAGACCCTGCTCGAGCTACCGGGGAGCTGTTTTTT CASSLDPARATGELFF
NA TRBJ2-3 NA TRBV2 TGTGCCAGCACTATAGCGGCTAGCACAGATACGCAGTATTTT CASTIAASTDTQYF
once TRBJ2-2 TRBD2 TRBV30 TGTGCCTGGAACGGCGGGAGAGGGGACACCGGGGAGCTGTTTTTT CAWNGGRGDTGELFF
NA TRBJ2-1 TRBD2 TRBV27 TGTGCCAGCAGTTTGGAGGGGAGGGATGAGCAGTTCTTC CASSLEGRDEQFF
NA TRBJ1-2 NA TRBV11-1 TGTGCCAGCAGCCCGGACTTTAATAATGGCTACACCTTC CASSPDFNNGYTF
NA TRBJ2-6 NA TRBV19 TGTGCCAGTAATGGGGCGGAGGTTGGGGCCAACGTCCTGACTTTC CASNGAEVGANVLTF
NA TRBJ2-3 TRBD2 TRBV28 TGTGCCAGCAGTCCCCCCGGGACTAGCGCATGGGAGTATTTT CASSPPGTSAWEYF
NA TRBJ1-3 TRBD1 TRBV6-6 TGTGCCAGCACCAACCCGACAGGGGGCTTTGGAAACACCATATATTTT CASTNPTGGFGNTIYF
NA TRBJ1-5 NA TRBV2 TGTGCCAGCAGTGAATGGGGGGATCAGCCCCAGCATTTT CASSEWGDQPQHF